This T cell receptor (beta chain) came from a study of identical twins. The germline V gene encodes CDR1 DFQATT and CDR2 SNEGSKA (reference sequence). V shed 3 bases, J shed 0 bases, and the junction held 4 bases outside the gene matches. The CDR3 sequence is 14 residues long. A universal primer binding site was introduced by template switching. The final cDNA contained unique molecular identifiers. Each CDR3 protein is one row after TCRdb ran MiXCR on the 5' RACE reads. The top ten clones hold about 0.99% of a sample with over 500,000 distinct CDR3 sequences, about 20% of them seen once. These data also featured in a second study, about T cells expressing NK-cell markers. That work adds: Obtained from sorted CD3+CD56+NKG2C+, CD3+CD56+NKG2C- and CD3+CD56-NKG2C+ T cells were the TCR beta repertoires. Seven of the eight sequenced donors were HCMV-seropositive; one was seronegative. The dominant NKG2C+ clonotypes represented about 1.0-7.0% of CD8+ T cells in six or seven donors.

Sequenced sample: CD4+ T cells sorted from blood. The clonotype comes from a woman aged 18 to 35 in good health. The rearrangement uses TRBV20-1 and TRBJ1-1; 7 nucleotides agree with TRBD1. In DNA form, the CDR3 reads TGCAGTGCTAGTGGGGGACAGATGAACACTGAAGCTTTCTTT. Amino acids: CSASGGQMNTEAFF.